The rows below give T cell receptor beta chains drawn from one sample of a study of T cell repertoires in cytomegalovirus infection. These receptors lack a known antigen. A single record per CDR3 protein comes from TCRdb applying MiXCR to the reads. The profile covers about a million distinct CDR3 sequences, with approximately 31% appearing a single time and 13% taken by the ten largest. The sequencing used cultured CD8+ T cells from PBMCs, collected from culture after CMV antigen stimulation. The receptors shown here come from a human donor in good health (CMV status not recorded). Some clones in this sample may be carry-over from other donors' samples. The conserved cysteine and the conserved F or W are not part of the CDR3 here. Fields, in order: V gene, J gene, D gene, CDR3 protein. A D gene is named only where the DNA matches it firmly.

>TRBV27|TRBJ1-1|TRBD1
ASSPLQTGGTEAF
>TRBV24-1|TRBJ1-2|TRBD1
ATSERQGRSYT
>TRBV6-2/TRBV6-3|TRBJ2-5|.
ASSYPTVVGQETQY
>TRBV27|TRBJ2-3|.
ASRGTDTQY
>TRBV9|TRBJ2-1|.
ASSGDGDEQF
>TRBV28|TRBJ2-2|.
ASSLYKGYPSMELF
>TRBV20-1|TRBJ1-1|.
SAPNREQNTEAF
>TRBV7-3|TRBJ2-1|.
ASSLSGALSYNEQF
>TRBV27|TRBJ2-3|.
ASETAEGQY
>TRBV24-1|TRBJ1-2|.
ATSDGSTSGGYT
>TRBV12-3/TRBV12-4|TRBJ1-1|TRBD1
ASKGTGNTEAF
>TRBV7-9|TRBJ2-3|.
ASSPHMGLTDTQY
>TRBV28|TRBJ1-5|TRBD1
ASSLGTGGRQPQH
>TRBV12-3/TRBV12-4|TRBJ2-3|TRBD2
ASSHPSGAGTDTQY
>TRBV7-2|TRBJ2-1|.
ASSLTGTGFRGGPYNEQF
>TRBV7-9|TRBJ2-5|.
ASTRPDGAETQY
>TRBV5-6|TRBJ2-5|.
ASSLKETQY
>TRBV6-2/TRBV6-3|TRBJ1-6|.
ASTRTEFGLIWSPLH
>TRBV24-1|TRBJ2-1|TRBD2
AVGQRGGEQF
>TRBV4-1|TRBJ1-6|.
ASSPTASGSYNSPLH
>TRBV28|TRBJ2-1|TRBD2
ASSSESGGDYNEQF
>TRBV4-2|TRBJ1-5|.
ASSQVGAGNSNQPQH
>TRBV6-1|TRBJ2-1|.
ASSLEGGVVNEQF
>TRBV27|TRBJ1-1|.
ASSLSLGTTEAF
>TRBV10-3|TRBJ2-7|TRBD1
AIRTGQVTYEQY
>TRBV28|TRBJ1-5|.
ASNGGTRNQPQH
>TRBV5-1|TRBJ2-2|TRBD2
ASSLLAGGDTGELF
>TRBV29-1|TRBJ1-2|TRBD1
SAPTGVVYGYT
>TRBV7-9|TRBJ1-1|.
ASSLDSLPADATNTEAF
>TRBV6-5|TRBJ1-6|.
ASSYSGDWGSNSPLH
>TRBV7-8|TRBJ2-5|TRBD2
ASSSGRWRGEETQY
>TRBV4-3|TRBJ1-1|.
ASSQEWEATEAF
>TRBV7-9|TRBJ2-5|.
ASTPPGLQKETQY
>TRBV7-6|TRBJ1-2|.
ASSFPRGGANEDYT
>TRBV4-1|TRBJ1-4|TRBD1
ASSLPDRHGEKLF
>TRBV2|TRBJ2-2|.
ASVPPLGELF
>TRBV5-5|TRBJ2-1|.
ASSWVPISNEQF
>TRBV9|TRBJ1-3|.
ASSVTGLLGNTIY
>TRBV7-9|TRBJ1-1|.
ASSPYTVNTEAF
>TRBV2|TRBJ1-1|.
ASRYVNTEAF
>TRBV20-1|TRBJ2-2|TRBD2
SARDGGDAGGTGELF
>TRBV27|TRBJ2-3|.
ASQGTSYTDTQY
>TRBV10-3|TRBJ2-1|.
AINGGYNEQF
>TRBV4-1|TRBJ2-1|.
ASSEPGYNEQF
>TRBV5-8|TRBJ2-7|TRBD2
ASSARLAGAYEQY
>TRBV7-6|TRBJ2-5|TRBD2
ASRGTSGAALQETQY
>TRBV19|TRBJ2-1|TRBD1
ASSIGQGISYNEQF
>TRBV19|TRBJ2-2|TRBD1
ASRSTGVAGELF
>TRBV7-8|TRBJ2-7|.
ASSLDIQRGSYEQY
>TRBV28|TRBJ1-1|.
ASSPTGNEAF
>TRBV20-1|TRBJ2-7|TRBD1
SARGWDSLYEQY
>TRBV6-6|TRBJ1-5|.
ASSPFGAGGMEPQH
>TRBV4-1|TRBJ2-2|TRBD1
ASSQLTGGAAGELF
>TRBV5-1|TRBJ1-2|.
ASSLDGGEYGYT